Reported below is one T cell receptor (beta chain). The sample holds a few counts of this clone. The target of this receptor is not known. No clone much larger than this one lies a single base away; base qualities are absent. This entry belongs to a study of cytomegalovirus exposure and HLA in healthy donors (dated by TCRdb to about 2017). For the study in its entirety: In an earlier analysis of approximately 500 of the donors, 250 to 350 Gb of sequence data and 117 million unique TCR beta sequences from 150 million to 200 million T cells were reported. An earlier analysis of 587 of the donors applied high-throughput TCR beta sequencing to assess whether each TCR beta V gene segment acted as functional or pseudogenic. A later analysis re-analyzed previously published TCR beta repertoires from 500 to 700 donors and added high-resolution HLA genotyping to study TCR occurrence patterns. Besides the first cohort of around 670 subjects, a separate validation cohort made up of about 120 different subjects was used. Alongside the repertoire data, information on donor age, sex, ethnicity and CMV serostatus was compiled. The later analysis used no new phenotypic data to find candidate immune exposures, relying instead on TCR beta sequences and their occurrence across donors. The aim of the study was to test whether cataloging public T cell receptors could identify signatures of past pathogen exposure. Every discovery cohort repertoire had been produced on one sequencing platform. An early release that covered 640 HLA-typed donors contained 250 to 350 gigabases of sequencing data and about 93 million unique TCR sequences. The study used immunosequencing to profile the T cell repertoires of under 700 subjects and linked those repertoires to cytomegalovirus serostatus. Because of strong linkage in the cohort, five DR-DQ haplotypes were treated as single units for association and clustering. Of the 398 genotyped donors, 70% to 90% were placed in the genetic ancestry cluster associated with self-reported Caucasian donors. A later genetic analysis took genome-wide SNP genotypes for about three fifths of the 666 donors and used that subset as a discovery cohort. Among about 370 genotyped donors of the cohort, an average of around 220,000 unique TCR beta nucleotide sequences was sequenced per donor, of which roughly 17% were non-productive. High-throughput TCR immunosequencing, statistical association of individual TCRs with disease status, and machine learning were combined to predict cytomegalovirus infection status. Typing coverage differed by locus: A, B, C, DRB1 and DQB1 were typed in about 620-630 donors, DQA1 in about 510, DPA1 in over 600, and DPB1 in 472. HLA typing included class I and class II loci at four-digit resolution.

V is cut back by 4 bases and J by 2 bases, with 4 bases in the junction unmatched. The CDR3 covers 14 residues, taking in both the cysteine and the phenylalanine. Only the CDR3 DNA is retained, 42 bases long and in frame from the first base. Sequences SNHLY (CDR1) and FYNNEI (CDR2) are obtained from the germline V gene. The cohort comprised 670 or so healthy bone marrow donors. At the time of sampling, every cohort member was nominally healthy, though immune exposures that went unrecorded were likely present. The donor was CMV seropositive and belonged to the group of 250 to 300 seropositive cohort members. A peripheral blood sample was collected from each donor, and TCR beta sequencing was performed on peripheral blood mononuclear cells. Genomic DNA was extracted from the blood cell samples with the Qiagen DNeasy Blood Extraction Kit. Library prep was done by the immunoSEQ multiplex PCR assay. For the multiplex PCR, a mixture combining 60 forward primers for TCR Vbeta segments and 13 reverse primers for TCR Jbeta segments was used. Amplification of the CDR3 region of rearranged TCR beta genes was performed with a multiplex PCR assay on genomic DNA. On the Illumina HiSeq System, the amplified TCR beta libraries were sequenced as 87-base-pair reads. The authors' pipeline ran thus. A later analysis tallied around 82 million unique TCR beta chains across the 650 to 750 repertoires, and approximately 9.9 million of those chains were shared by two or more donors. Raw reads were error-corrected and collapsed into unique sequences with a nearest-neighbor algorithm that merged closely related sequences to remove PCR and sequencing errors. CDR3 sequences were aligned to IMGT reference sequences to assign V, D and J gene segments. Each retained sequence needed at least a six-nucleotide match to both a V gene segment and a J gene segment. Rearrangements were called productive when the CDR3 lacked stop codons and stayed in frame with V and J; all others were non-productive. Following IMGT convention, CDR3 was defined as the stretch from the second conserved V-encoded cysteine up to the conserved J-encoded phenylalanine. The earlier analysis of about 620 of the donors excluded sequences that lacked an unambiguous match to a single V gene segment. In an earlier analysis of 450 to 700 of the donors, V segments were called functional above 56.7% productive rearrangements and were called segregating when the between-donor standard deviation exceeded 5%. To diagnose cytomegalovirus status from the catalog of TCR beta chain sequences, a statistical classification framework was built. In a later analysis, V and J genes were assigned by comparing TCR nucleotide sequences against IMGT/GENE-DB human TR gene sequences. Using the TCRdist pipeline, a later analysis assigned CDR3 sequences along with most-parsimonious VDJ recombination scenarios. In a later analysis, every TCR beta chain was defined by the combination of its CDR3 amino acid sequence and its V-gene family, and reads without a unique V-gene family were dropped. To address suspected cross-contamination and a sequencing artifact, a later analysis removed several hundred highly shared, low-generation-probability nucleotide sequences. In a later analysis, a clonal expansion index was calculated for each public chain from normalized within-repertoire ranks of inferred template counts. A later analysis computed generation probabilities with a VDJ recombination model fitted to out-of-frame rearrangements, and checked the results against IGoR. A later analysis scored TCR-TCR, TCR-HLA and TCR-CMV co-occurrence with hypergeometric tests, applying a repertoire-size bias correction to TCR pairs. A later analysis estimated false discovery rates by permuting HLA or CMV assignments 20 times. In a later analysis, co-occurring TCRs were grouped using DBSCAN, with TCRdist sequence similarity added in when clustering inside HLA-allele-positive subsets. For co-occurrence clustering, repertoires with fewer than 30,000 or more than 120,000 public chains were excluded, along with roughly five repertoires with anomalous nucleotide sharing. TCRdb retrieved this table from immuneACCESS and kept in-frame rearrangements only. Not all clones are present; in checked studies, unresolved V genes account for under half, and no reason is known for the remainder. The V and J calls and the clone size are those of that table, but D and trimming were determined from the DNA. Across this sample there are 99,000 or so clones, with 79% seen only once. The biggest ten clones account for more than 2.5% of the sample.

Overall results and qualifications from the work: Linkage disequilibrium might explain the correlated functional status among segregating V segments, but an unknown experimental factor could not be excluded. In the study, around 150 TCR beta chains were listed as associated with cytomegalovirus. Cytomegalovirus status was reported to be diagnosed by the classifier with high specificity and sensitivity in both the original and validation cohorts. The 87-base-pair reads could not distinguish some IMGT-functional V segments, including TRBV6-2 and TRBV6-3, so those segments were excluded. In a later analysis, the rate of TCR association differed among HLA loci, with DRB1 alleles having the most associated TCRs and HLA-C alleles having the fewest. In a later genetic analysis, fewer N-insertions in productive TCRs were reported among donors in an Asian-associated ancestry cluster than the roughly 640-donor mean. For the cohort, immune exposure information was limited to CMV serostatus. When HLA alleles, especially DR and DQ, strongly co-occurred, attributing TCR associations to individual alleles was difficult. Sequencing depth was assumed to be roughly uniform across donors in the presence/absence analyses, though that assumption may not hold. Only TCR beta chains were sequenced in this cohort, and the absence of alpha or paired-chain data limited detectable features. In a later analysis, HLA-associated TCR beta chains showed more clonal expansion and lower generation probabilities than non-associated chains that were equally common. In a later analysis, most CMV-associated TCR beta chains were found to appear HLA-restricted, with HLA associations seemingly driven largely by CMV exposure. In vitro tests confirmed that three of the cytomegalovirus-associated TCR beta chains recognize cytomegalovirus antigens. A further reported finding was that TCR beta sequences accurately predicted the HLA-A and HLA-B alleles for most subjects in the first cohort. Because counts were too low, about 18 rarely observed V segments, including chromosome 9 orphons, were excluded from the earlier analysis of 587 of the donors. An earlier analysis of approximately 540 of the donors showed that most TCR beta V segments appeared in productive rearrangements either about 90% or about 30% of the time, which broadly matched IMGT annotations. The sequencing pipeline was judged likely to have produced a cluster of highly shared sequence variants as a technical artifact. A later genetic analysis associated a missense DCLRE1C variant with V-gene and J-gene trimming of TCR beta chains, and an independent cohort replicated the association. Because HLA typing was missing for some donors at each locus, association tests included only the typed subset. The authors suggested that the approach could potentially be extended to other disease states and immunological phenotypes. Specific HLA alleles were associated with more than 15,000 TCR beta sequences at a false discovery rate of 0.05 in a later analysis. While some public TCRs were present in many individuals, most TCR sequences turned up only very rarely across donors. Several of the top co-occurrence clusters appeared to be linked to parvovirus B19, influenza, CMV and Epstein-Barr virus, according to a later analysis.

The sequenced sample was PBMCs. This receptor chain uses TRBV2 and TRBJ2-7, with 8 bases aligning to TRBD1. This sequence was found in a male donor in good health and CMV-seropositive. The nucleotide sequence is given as TGTGCCAGCAGTGTTCAGGGGGCACCCTACGAGCAGTACTTC. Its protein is CASSVQGAPYEQYF.